A single sample is the source of the 6 T cell receptor beta chains below, sequenced in a study of cytomegalovirus exposure and HLA in healthy donors (dated by TCRdb to about 2017). Libraries were constructed by the immunoSEQ multiplex PCR assay. For the multiplex PCR, a mixture combining 60 forward primers for TCR Vbeta segments and 13 reverse primers for TCR Jbeta segments was used. Held by TCRdb, this immuneACCESS table contains in-frame sequences only and omits some clones. Under half of the omission traces to an unresolved V gene where checked; the cause of the rest is unknown. The table for this sample lists approximately 220,000 clones; over 65% of them were counted only once. Approximately 0.6% of the sample goes to the ten largest clones. The sequenced sample was PBMCs. Receptor source: a man aged 18 to 29 in good health and CMV-seronegative.

The V gene is TRBV25-1, the J gene TRBJ2-1; D is undetermined. Germline values: CDR1 MGHDK, CDR2 SYGVNS. The CDR3 consists of 11 residues. V was shortened by 2 bases and J by 8 bases, with 4 bases between the two germline ends. This chain's CDR3 is CASSEQDEQFF. For the CDR3, the DNA is TGTGCCAGCAGTGAACAGGATGAGCAGTTCTTC.

V is TRBV2 and J is TRBJ1-1, with D hard to call. Looked up from germline, CDR1 is SNHLY and CDR2 is FYNNEI. Trimming cost V 3 bases and J 4 bases, with 12 bases left between them. This CDR3 is 14 amino acids long. The CDR3 reads CASSDPPEGTEAFF. The CDR3 DNA is TGTGCCAGCAGTGACCCGCCAGAGGGCACTGAAGCTTTCTTT.

V gene TRBV29-1 combines with J gene TRBJ2-6, with a tentative D call TRBD2 (6 bases). Germline lookup yields CDR1 SQVTM and CDR2 ANQGSEA. This CDR3 comprises 14 residues. Trimming pared 5 bases from V and 0 bases from J, leaving 8 bases between. Written as DNA, the CDR3 is TGCAGCGTTTCGGGGGACTCTGGGGCCAACGTCCTGACTTTC. It encodes CSVSGDSGANVLTF.

The chain links TRBV5-3 to TRBJ1-2; a possible D gene is TRBD1 (6 bases). TRBV5-3 is labeled an ORF, and its function is uncertain. Deletions cut 3 bases from V and 6 bases from J, with 24 bases between. CDR3 length: 17 residues. DNA for the CDR3: TGTGCCAGAAGCTACTTTGATCGGGACACCCCGAGCCATGGCTACACCTTC. It codes for CARSYFDRDTPSHGYTF.

The rearrangement joins TRBV9 to TRBJ2-5; 8 bases match TRBD1. Germline V gives CDR1 SGDLS, CDR2 YYNGEE. Losses at the gene ends were 4 bases for V and 5 bases for J; bases not matched to a gene: 10. The CDR3 runs 15 residues. CDR3: CASSSEGQGMETQYF. The CDR3 nucleotides read TGTGCCAGCAGCTCCGAAGGACAGGGAATGGAGACCCAGTACTTC. Supplemented by reference TRBV9 and TRBJ2-5, the full variable domain reads DSGVTQTPKHLITATGQRVTLRCSPRSGDLSVYWYQQSLDQGLQFLIQYYNGEERAKGNILERFSAQQFPDLHSELNLSSLELGDSALYFCASSSEGQGMETQYFGPGTRLLVL.

The V and J genes are TRBV28 and TRBJ1-5, with 7 bases that match TRBD1. The CDR3 is 12 residues long. Per germline, CDR1 MDHEN and CDR2 SYDVKM. The V gene end was trimmed by 6 bases and the J gene end by 5 bases; junction bases not matched to a gene: 1. CDR3 loop: CASRQGDQPQHF. The CDR3 region has the DNA TGTGCCAGCAGGCAGGGGGATCAGCCCCAGCATTTT.